What follows is one TCR beta chain and its context. This entry is derived from a study of blood T cell repertoires in COVID-19. Study information: Whether acute or convalescent, the COVID-19 samples came from the United States, Italy and Spain. Sources were T cells, B-cell-depleted T cells, or PBMCs; the material itself was cDNA or gDNA.

Authors' methods: Amplification from reference gene primers served as the basis for estimated nucleated cell counts. Data came from immunoSEQ multiplex PCR; TCRdb stores just in-frame clones and leaves some out. Clone size and the V and J calls come from that table; the DNA yielded D and trimming. The repertoire has 200,000 to 250,000 clones, about 85% of them found once; the top ten carry around 18%. The germline CDR1 and CDR2 sequences are MNHEY and SVGEGT. The trim removed 4 bases at V and 2 bases at J, leaving 6 bases unmatched. The CDR3 sequence is 15 residues long. This chain joins TRBV6-2 or TRBV6-3 and TRBJ2-5; TRBD2 matches 8 bases. The sequencing input was peripheral blood. This sequence was found in a woman older than 75 with active or convalescent COVID-19. CDR3: CASSSHGGDQETQYF. CDR3 coding DNA: TGTGCCAGCAGTTCCCACGGGGGGGATCAAGAGACCCAGTACTTC.